The 15 T cell receptor beta chains below all came from one sample that was sequenced in a study of blood T cell repertoires in COVID-19. Sequencing used immunoSEQ multiplex PCR; TCRdb keeps in-frame clones, though not all of them. Of more than 200,000 clones listed, 87% are singletons. Sequenced material: PBMCs or T cells enriched from blood (not recorded which). The receptors come from a man aged 30 to 39 in a cohort exposed to, infected with or recovered from COVID-19 (not recorded which).

The count of this clone is one. CDR3 bases: TGCGCCAGCAGCCTCGGACTAGCGGGAGTTGAGACCCAGTACTTC. As protein: CASSLGLAGVETQYF. The chain has TRBV4-1 and TRBJ2-5, with 13 positions matching TRBD2. Germline V gives CDR1 MGHRA, CDR2 YSYEKL. J lost 5 bases, V lost 4 bases, and 4 bases had no gene match. The CDR3 length is 15 residues.

The CDR3 protein is CASSIVTGTSYEQYF. DNA for the CDR3: TGTGCCAGTAGTATAGTTACAGGGACGTCCTACGAGCAGTACTTC. The J gene is TRBJ2-7, the V gene TRBV19, with a possible D match to TRBD1 (6 bases). Germline CDR1 and CDR2: LNHDA and SQIVND (reference sequence). With 1 base removed from V and 1 base from J, the gap between germline ends came to 11 bases. The CDR3 runs 15 residues.

V is TRBV5-4 and J is TRBJ1-2; D might be TRBD1 (6 bases). This CDR3 has 14 amino acids. The V and J ends lost 4 bases and 2 bases respectively, with 12 bases between them. CDR1 and CDR2 from the germline V gene are SGHNT and YYREEE (reference sequence). CDR3 sequence reads: CASSPETGNYGYTF. The CDR3 bases are TGTGCCAGCAGCCCGGAGACAGGAAACTATGGCTACACCTTC.

This sequence joins TRBV6-5 and TRBJ2-5, with 14 bases that match TRBD2. The V segment lost 4 bases and the J segment 4 bases; nucleotides outside the gene matches: 5. The germline gives CDR1 MNHEY, CDR2 SVGAGI. The CDR3 runs 16 residues. The CDR3: CASSSRLAGGPETQYF. DNA for the CDR3: TGTGCCAGCAGTTCGCGACTAGCGGGAGGGCCAGAGACCCAGTACTTC.

This rearrangement joins TRBV29-1 to TRBJ1-2, with TRBD1 identical over 8 bases. Per germline, CDR1 SQVTM and CDR2 ANQGSEA. V shed 7 bases, J shed 1 base, and the junction held 5 bases outside the gene matches. CDR3 length: 13 residues. CDR3 DNA sequence: TGCAGCGGCAGCACAGGGGGTAACTATGGCTACACCTTC. Amino acid sequence: CSGSTGGNYGYTF. The full variable domain, its missing parts supplied by reference TRBV29-1 and TRBJ1-2, is SAVISQKPSRDICQRGTSLTIQCQVDSQVTMMFWYRQQPGQSLTLIATANQGSEATYESGFVIDKFPISRPNLTFSTLTVSNMSPEDSSIYLCSGSTGGNYGYTFGSGTRLTVV.

This chain uses TRBV28 with TRBJ2-3, with 8 nucleotides matching TRBD1. V shed 5 bases and J 2 bases; nucleotides not matched to a gene: 6. From germline, CDR1 is MDHEN and CDR2 SYDVKM. There are 15 residues in the CDR3. CDR3 residues: CASSGQGLHTDTQYF. The CDR3 nucleotides read TGTGCCAGCAGTGGACAGGGACTCCACACAGATACGCAGTATTTT.

A single count supports this clone. The chain employs TRBV4-3 and TRBJ1-5; D is ambiguous. The germline V gene has CDR1 LGHNA and CDR2 YSLEER. This CDR3 comprises 13 residues. The ends were cut back, 0 bases at V and 8 bases at J, with 8 bases in the middle. The CDR3 region has the DNA TGCGCCAGCAGCCAAGATACGGGAGAGCCCCAGCATTTT. This sequence encodes CASSQDTGEPQHF.

The chain couples TRBV7-9 to TRBJ2-7; no reliable D call. The V end lost 4 bases, the J end lost 3 bases, and 16 bases lay between the germline ends. In germline, CDR1 is SEHNR, CDR2 FQNEAQ (reference sequence). The length of the CDR3 is 15 residues. The CDR3 DNA reads TGTGCCAGCAGCTCCGGCGACGCGGATTACTACGAGCAGTACTTC. It translates to CASSSGDADYYEQYF.

In this sample, this clone turned up a few times. The chain links TRBV5-6 to TRBJ1-4, with unresolved D. This CDR3 has 16 residues. Trimming cost V 2 bases and J 5 bases, with 16 bases left between them. Germline values: CDR1 SGHDT, CDR2 YYEEEE. CDR3 in amino acids: CASSFFTIGGNEKLFF. CDR3 DNA: TGTGCCAGCAGCTTTTTTACAATCGGAGGGAATGAAAAACTGTTTTTT.

The chain links TRBV3-1 (or the pseudogene TRBV3-2) to TRBJ2-7, with D possibly being TRBD2 (6 bases). Per germline, CDR1 LGHDT and CDR2 YNNKEL (reference sequence). This CDR3 spans 15 amino acids. V lost 4 bases and J 7 bases, leaving 20 bases between the germline ends. CDR3 DNA sequence: TGTGCCAGCAGCCCGTGGAGCGGATTCGGAGGGGAGCAGTACTTC. It yields the protein CASSPWSGFGGEQYF.

The chain recombines TRBV7-8 with TRBJ1-6; 7 positions agree with TRBD1. CDR1 and CDR2 (germline): SGHVS, FQNEAQ. CDR3 length equals 16 residues. V was pared by 3 bases and J by 10 bases, with 12 bases of the junction left unmatched. This CDR3 is CASSFTQGVRGSPLHF. In DNA, the CDR3 is TGTGCCAGCAGCTTTACTCAGGGGGTCCGGGGCTCACCCCTCCACTTT.

The genes are TRBV5-1 and TRBJ1-1; a possible D gene is TRBD1 (5 bases). Germline V gene lookup returns CDR1 SGHRS and CDR2 YFSETQ. Deletions cut 4 bases from V and 1 base from J, with 11 bases between. The CDR3 loop spans 14 amino acids. This chain's CDR3 is CASSAAQGNTEAFF. For the CDR3, the DNA is TGCGCCAGCAGCGCCGCGCAGGGGAACACTGAAGCTTTCTTT.

This chain uses TRBV3-1 (or the pseudogene TRBV3-2) with TRBJ1-1; the D is unclear. Germline values: CDR1 LGHDT, CDR2 YNNKEL (reference sequence). This CDR3 is 14 amino acids long. With 5 bases removed from V and 0 bases from J, the gap between germline ends came to 10 bases. The CDR3 spells CASSSYLLNTEAFF. CDR3 DNA sequence: TGTGCCAGCAGCTCCTACCTCCTGAACACTGAAGCTTTCTTT.

This chain uses TRBV7-3 with TRBJ1-1; D is uncertain. V lost 1 base and J 2 bases, leaving 8 bases between the germline ends. The CDR3 totals 14 residues. Germline CDR1 is SGHTA and CDR2 is FQGTGA. Here the CDR3 reads CASSLNARNTEAFF. The CDR3 DNA reads as TGTGCCAGCAGCTTAAACGCGAGAAACACTGAAGCTTTCTTT.

The rearrangement uses TRBV28 and TRBJ1-2; tentative D call: TRBD1 (6 bases). V was clipped by 6 bases and J by 0 bases, with 17 bases between them. Looked up from germline, CDR1 is MDHEN and CDR2 is SYDVKM. The CDR3 contains 16 residues. CDR3 protein: CASSDPRGHTNYGYTF. CDR3 coding DNA: TGTGCCAGCAGCGACCCAAGGGGACATACTAACTATGGCTACACCTTC.